Below are 32 T cell receptor beta chains sequenced from a single sample in a study of blood T cell repertoires in COVID-19 (TCRdb year 2020). Libraries were built with the immunoSEQ multiplex PCR assay. Entries here come from immuneACCESS through TCRdb and include only in-frame sequences with V and J called. Some clones fail to appear in such tables; in the studies checked, an unresolved V gene covers under half of the shortfall, and the cause of the remainder is unknown. This sample comprises fewer than 250,000 clones, under 80% of them detected only once. The ten largest clones add up to around 17% of the sample. The sequenced sample consisted of PBMCs or T cells enriched from blood (not recorded which). The receptors come from a woman between 50 and 59 years old with acute COVID-19.

This chain joins TRBV7-9 and TRBJ2-7; TRBD2 matches 10 bases. The CDR3 is made up of 16 amino acids. Germline loops: CDR1 SEHNR, CDR2 FQNEAQ (reference sequence). V was pared by 5 bases and J by 4 bases, with 11 bases of the junction left unmatched. This CDR3 reads CASSPKLAGNTYEQYV. The CDR3 coding sequence is TGTGCCAGCAGCCCCAAACTAGCGGGGAACACTTACGAGCAGTACGTC.

In its sample, this clone was seen a few times. The V gene is TRBV5-4, the J gene TRBJ2-3, with 9 nucleotides matching TRBD1. Germline CDR1 SGHNT, CDR2 YYREEE (reference sequence). The CDR3 loop spans 15 amino acids. J gave up 1 base and V 3 bases, and 3 bases lay outside the gene matches. CDR3 sequence reads: CASSWDRAGTDTQYF. In DNA, the CDR3 is TGTGCCAGCAGCTGGGACAGGGCGGGCACAGATACGCAGTATTTT.

CDR3 in amino acids: CASSQAGDRDSGYTF. The CDR3 bases are TGTGCCAGCAGTCAGGCAGGGGACAGGGATTCTGGCTACACCTTC. This chain connects TRBV6-4 to TRBJ1-2; 9 bases are shared with TRBD1. CDR1 and CDR2 from the germline V gene are MRHNA and SNTAGT. The CDR3 totals 15 residues. Trimming at V came to 5 bases and at J to 7 bases, leaving 11 bases not matched to a gene.

The V call is TRBV12-3 or TRBV12-4, the J call TRBJ1-2; possibly TRBD1 for D (5 bases). V lost 3 bases, J lost 6 bases, and 8 bases lay in between. CDR3 length equals 12 residues. Written as DNA, the CDR3 is TGTGCCAGCAGTTTGGGCAGGGATGGCTACACCTTC. Protein sequence: CASSLGRDGYTF.

The chain couples TRBV5-8 to TRBJ1-1; D gene uncertain. Trimming stripped 1 base from V and 11 bases from J, with 12 bases between. The CDR3 length is 12 residues. Germline CDR1 and CDR2: SGHTS and YDEGEE. The CDR3 DNA reads as TGTGCCAGCAGCTTGCCCCCCGAGGTGGCTTTCTTT. This translates into CASSLPPEVAFF.

The CDR3 coding sequence is TGTGCCAACTGCACGTCAGGACACCCGAACACCGGGGAGCTGTTTTTT. Amino acids: CANCTSGHPNTGELFF. This chain links TRBV25-1 with TRBJ2-2, with D possibly matching TRBD1 (5 bases). The V end was cut by 10 bases, the J end by 0 bases, with 18 bases between. This CDR3 spans 16 amino acids. Germline V gene sequence: CDR1 MGHDK, CDR2 SYGVNS.

CDR3 in DNA: TGTGCCAGCAGGGGACAAGGGCCTAGCAATCAGCCCCAGCATTTT. This gives the protein CASRGQGPSNQPQHF. This sequence joins TRBV28 and TRBJ1-5; weak D call: TRBD1 (6 bases). Trimming removed 6 bases at V and 0 bases at J, with 12 bases between. The CDR3 totals 15 residues. The V gene's germline CDR1 is MDHEN and CDR2 SYDVKM.

This clone was seen a few times. The genes are TRBV27 and TRBJ1-5; D ambiguous. Trimming removed 0 bases at V and 4 bases at J, with 13 bases between. The germline V gene has CDR1 MNHEY and CDR2 SMNVEV (reference sequence). CDR3 length equals 16 residues. The CDR3 coding sequence is TGTGCCAGCAGTTTATCAGCAGGCAGTTGGAATCAGCCCCAGCATTTT. It translates to CASSLSAGSWNQPQHF.

V usage is TRBV3-1 (or the pseudogene TRBV3-2) and J usage is TRBJ1-1; a weak D match, TRBD1 (6 bases). The CDR3 totals 14 residues. Trimming shortened V by 4 bases and J by 4 bases, and 13 bases separated the two germline ends. The germline V gene has CDR1 LGHDT and CDR2 YNNKEL (reference sequence). The CDR3 DNA is TGTGCCAGCAGCCTAAAGGGGGGGATCACTGAAGCTTTCTTT. Its translation is CASSLKGGITEAFF.

The V call is TRBV5-1, the J call TRBJ1-4; possibly TRBD1 for D (6 bases). Per germline, CDR1 SGHRS and CDR2 YFSETQ. The germline V and J ends were trimmed by 0 bases and 7 bases, with 13 bases remaining between them. The CDR3 consists of 15 residues. CDR3 region: CASSLEGGRGEKLFF. The CDR3 DNA sequence: TGCGCCAGCAGCTTGGAAGGGGGAAGGGGTGAAAAACTGTTTTTT.

The chain links TRBV5-5 to TRBJ1-1; 10 bases align to TRBD1. Germline CDR1 reads SGHKS; CDR2 reads YYEKEE (reference sequence). CDR3 size: 13 residues. Trimming at V came to 6 bases and at J to 8 bases, leaving 7 bases not matched to a gene. The CDR3 sequence: CASIVPGQGEAFF. As DNA, the CDR3 is TGTGCCAGCATCGTCCCGGGACAGGGGGAAGCTTTCTTT.

With respect to this clone: An end of the junction does not agree with germline; a read error may underlie this. The rearrangement uses TRBV6-1 and TRBJ1-2; D is perhaps TRBD1 (6 bases). The germline V gene has CDR1 MNHNS and CDR2 SASEGT. The CDR3 has 13 residues. The chain's CDR3 is CASREDRPYGYTF. The CDR3 DNA is TGTGCCAGCAGGGAAGACAGGCCATATGGCTACACCTTC.

V usage is TRBV5-4 and J usage is TRBJ1-1; D gene unclear. With 6 bases removed from V and 7 bases from J, the gap between germline ends came to 16 bases. The CDR3 runs to 13 residues. The germline CDR1 and CDR2 sequences are SGHNT and YYREEE (reference sequence). The CDR3: CASTLDRGGEAFF. CDR3 nucleotide sequence: TGTGCCAGCACCCTCGATCGGGGAGGTGAAGCTTTCTTT.

The chain uses TRBV19 and TRBJ2-5, with D perhaps TRBD1 (5 bases). Germline CDR1 reads LNHDA; CDR2 reads SQIVND (reference sequence). V was cut by 2 bases and J by 5 bases, with 12 bases left in between. The CDR3 is 14 residues long. Here the CDR3 reads CASSIPSGRETQYF. The CDR3 bases are TGTGCCAGTAGTATACCTTCAGGGCGGGAGACCCAGTACTTC.

The V and J genes are TRBV7-9 and TRBJ2-2, with D possibly matching TRBD1 (5 bases). The CDR3 loop spans 16 amino acids. The ends were cut back, 6 bases at V and 5 bases at J, with 19 bases in the middle. Germline V gene sequence: CDR1 SEHNR, CDR2 FQNEAQ (reference sequence). CDR3 sequence: CASSVRGGGMTGELFF. CDR3 nucleotide sequence: TGTGCCAGCAGTGTTAGGGGTGGCGGAATGACCGGGGAGCTGTTTTTT. The full variable domain, its missing parts supplied by reference TRBV7-9 and TRBJ2-2, is DTGVSQNPRHKITKRGQNVTFRCDPISEHNRLYWYRQTLGQGPEFLTYFQNEAQLEKSRLLSDRFSAERPKGSFSTLEIQRTEQGDSAMYLCASSVRGGGMTGELFFGEGSRLTVL.

This clone was counted only a few times. The CDR3 spells CASSPYIGGEQYV. The CDR3 region has the DNA TGTGCCAGCAGTCCCTACATAGGGGGCGAGCAGTACGTC. The rearrangement joins TRBV6-5 to TRBJ2-7; TRBD1 might be the D (6 bases). Per germline, CDR1 MNHEY and CDR2 SVGAGI. The CDR3 runs 13 residues. The V and J ends lost 5 bases and 6 bases respectively, with 14 bases between them.

The rearrangement joins TRBV6-5 to TRBJ2-5, with 7 bases aligning to TRBD1. The CDR3 sequence is 14 residues long. V trimming: 6 bases; J trimming: 4 bases; junction bases outside the gene matches: 8. Germline V gene sequence: CDR1 MNHEY, CDR2 SVGAGI. The CDR3 DNA follows: TGTGCCAGCAGCCGACAGGGACCTCGAGAGACCCAGTACTTC. Translation: CASSRQGPRETQYF.

The V call is TRBV15, the J call TRBJ1-5; TRBD1 aligns across 7 bases. V dropped 2 bases and J dropped 4; count of bases not matched to a gene: 11. Germline V lookup: CDR1 LNHNV, CDR2 YYDKDF (reference sequence). The CDR3 consists of 17 residues. The CDR3 is CATSRREGGGGNQPQHF. CDR3 DNA sequence: TGTGCCACCAGCAGACGTGAAGGGGGCGGGGGGAATCAGCCCCAGCATTTT.

This clone was recorded a few times. The chain couples TRBV10-2 to TRBJ2-7, with 9 bases matching TRBD2. The length of the CDR3 is 15 residues. J lost 1 base, V lost 7 bases, and 8 bases had no gene match. CDR1 is WSHSY, CDR2 SAAADI, per germline. The CDR3 is CASKEGLAGSYEQYV. CDR3 DNA sequence: TGCGCCAGCAAGGAGGGGCTAGCGGGGTCCTACGAGCAGTACGTC.

The rearrangement links TRBV3-1 (or the pseudogene TRBV3-2) to TRBJ1-6, with D possibly being TRBD1 (5 bases). Germline CDR1 reads LGHDT; CDR2 reads YNNKEL (reference sequence). The length of the CDR3 is 14 residues. Trimming took 1 base from V and 10 from J, leaving 11 bases between them. The CDR3 reads CASSQARDRSPLHF. CDR3 in DNA: TGTGCCAGCAGCCAAGCTCGAGACAGATCACCCCTCCACTTT.

This chain links TRBV7-9 with TRBJ1-5; possible D gene TRBD1, 5 bases. Germline CDR1 is SEHNR and CDR2 is FQNEAQ (reference sequence). This CDR3 spans 14 amino acids. Trimming cost V 4 bases and J 5 bases, with 12 bases left between them. The CDR3 region has the DNA TGTGCCAGCAGCTCCCCGGGCAGGGATCAGCCCCAGCATTTT. Translating it yields CASSSPGRDQPQHF.

Of note for this clone: Other DNA sequences from this sample encode an identical CDR3 as well. The rearrangement uses TRBV4-1 and TRBJ2-1; TRBD2 matches at 7 bases. The ends lost 0 bases at V and 7 bases at J; junction bases unmatched: 6. This CDR3 has 15 residues. Per germline, CDR1 MGHRA and CDR2 YSYEKL. The CDR3 here is CASSQEGRGGNEQFF. The CDR3, as DNA: TGCGCCAGCAGCCAAGAGGGCCGGGGAGGGAATGAGCAGTTCTTC.

Details on this clone: Compared with germline, one end of the junction differs, possibly owing to a read error. The rearrangement links TRBV7-2 to TRBJ1-2, with a weak D call TRBD1 (6 bases). This CDR3 has 14 residues. CDR1 SGHTA and CDR2 FQGNSA come from the germline V gene. The CDR3: CAGSPRQVYYGYTF. For the CDR3, the DNA is TGTGCCGGCAGCCCCAGACAGGTTTACTATGGCTACACCTTC.

V is TRBV7-8 and J is TRBJ1-6; D possibly corresponds to TRBD1 (5 bases). V lost 5 bases to trimming and J lost 6 bases, with 11 bases between them. Germline CDR1 reads SGHVS; CDR2 reads FQNEAQ. The CDR3 extends over 14 amino acids. The DNA for the CDR3 is TGTGCCAGCAGCCAAAAGACAGCTAATTCACCCCTCCACTTT. It yields the protein CASSQKTANSPLHF.

The rearrangement links TRBV24-1 to TRBJ1-5, with 9 bases aligning to TRBD1. Trimming removed 2 bases from V and 3 bases from J; junction bases left unmatched: 7. This CDR3 is built from 17 residues. The germline V gene has CDR1 KGHDR and CDR2 SFDVKD. The DNA of the CDR3 is TGTGCCACCAGTGATTCCCGGACAGGGGCAGCCAATCAGCCCCAGCATTTT. This codes for CATSDSRTGAANQPQHF.

The rearrangement uses TRBV4-3 and TRBJ1-4; D call uncertain. Germline V gene sequence: CDR1 LGHNA, CDR2 YSLEER. The CDR3 extends over 16 amino acids. Trimming stripped 0 bases from V and 0 bases from J, with 8 bases between. The CDR3: CASSQDDIATNEKLFF. CDR3 coding DNA: TGCGCCAGCAGCCAAGATGACATTGCAACTAATGAAAAACTGTTTTTT.

The gene calls are TRBV7-9 and TRBJ1-2; TRBD1 is a possible D gene (5 bases). Germline values: CDR1 SEHNR, CDR2 FQNEAQ (reference sequence). Between the trimmed V and J ends, which lost 2 bases and 5 bases, there was a span of 12 bases. This CDR3 contains 14 residues. CDR3 nucleotide sequence: TGTGCCAGCAGCTTACAGTCAGGGTCATATGGCTACACCTTC. Translated: CASSLQSGSYGYTF.

This clone was observed a single time. The chain links TRBV7-9 to TRBJ1-5; the match to TRBD1 covers 8 bases. Germline-derived CDR1 and CDR2 are SEHNR and FQNEAQ (reference sequence). V trimming: 1 base; J trimming: 5 bases; junction bases outside the gene matches: 7. The CDR3 sequence is 16 residues long. CDR3 sequence: CASSLGVGTGHQPQHF. The CDR3 DNA sequence: TGTGCCAGCAGCTTAGGGGTCGGGACAGGACATCAGCCCCAGCATTTT.

The chain has TRBV6-4 and TRBJ2-2; perhaps TRBD1 as D (5 bases). The germline V gene has CDR1 MRHNA and CDR2 SNTAGT. The V end lost 3 bases, the J end lost 6 bases, and 23 bases lay between the germline ends. The CDR3 length is 18 residues. The CDR3 loop reads CASSELGSRQPVAGELFF. The CDR3 DNA sequence: TGTGCCAGCAGTGAGCTGGGAAGTAGACAGCCGGTCGCCGGGGAGCTGTTTTTT.

The genes are TRBV9 and TRBJ2-5, with 8 bases matching TRBD2. This CDR3 is built from 14 residues. Germline loops: CDR1 SGDLS, CDR2 YYNGEE. J lost 0 bases, V lost 3 bases, and 1 base had no gene match. CDR3 sequence (DNA): TGTGCCAGCAGCGCGGGGGGGTACCAAGAGACCCAGTACTTC. This translates into CASSAGGYQETQYF.

The rearrangement joins TRBV4-2 to TRBJ2-1, with 8 bases identical to TRBD2. Germline CDR1 and CDR2: LGHNA and YNFKEQ. This CDR3 contains 17 residues. V lost 1 base and J lost 5; bases outside the gene matches: 10. DNA of the CDR3: TGTGCCAGCAGCCAAGTTATGCGGGGGGCCGGGAACAATGAGCAGTTCTTC. This translates into CASSQVMRGAGNNEQFF.

V is TRBV9 and J is TRBJ2-3; a possible D gene is TRBD1 (6 bases). V shed 0 bases and J shed 4 bases, with 9 bases lying between them. The CDR3 sequence is 14 residues long. Germline V gene lookup returns CDR1 SGDLS and CDR2 YYNGEE. DNA of the CDR3: TGTGCCAGCAGCGTAGTCGCAGGGGCAGATACGCAGTATTTT. Translating it yields CASSVVAGADTQYF.